These T cell receptor beta chains were read from a single sample in a study of shared clonotypes between healthy human individuals. Assay: immunoSEQ multiplex PCR; the TCRdb copy retains only in-frame clones and omits some. The top ten clones hold 1.5% to 2% of a sample with roughly 700,000 clones, around 74% of them seen once. Sequencing was done on a sample of memory CD4+ T cells sorted from blood. These receptors originate from a woman aged 30 to 39 in good health. The CDR3 runs from the conserved cysteine through the conserved F or W. The D gene is left open where the match is weak. The listing skips clone size in some rows; elsewhere it reads once, few, many or a size class.

J: TRBJ2-3
V: TRBV6-6
D: TRBD1
size: -
DNA: TGTGCCAGCAGTTACAGGACAGGGAGCACAGATACGCAGTATTTT
CDR3: CASSYRTGSTDTQYF

J: TRBJ2-1
V: TRBV7-7
D: TRBD2
size: -
DNA: TGTGCCAGCAGCACTAGCGTGGGGGAGTACAATGAGCAGTTCTTC
CDR3: CASSTSVGEYNEQFF

J: TRBJ2-7
V: TRBV7-6
D: -
size: -
DNA: TGTGCCAGCAGCTTAGGGCTGGCCTACGAGCAGTACTTC
CDR3: CASSLGLAYEQYF

J: TRBJ1-1
V: TRBV6-1
D: -
size: -
DNA: TGTGCCAGCAGTGAAGAACCAATCTGGTTGGACACTGAAGCTTTCTTT
CDR3: CASSEEPIWLDTEAFF

J: TRBJ2-2
V: TRBV19
D: TRBD2
size: -
DNA: TGTGCCAGCACCCGACTAGCGGGAGGGTTGGGGGAGCTGTTTTTT
CDR3: CASTRLAGGLGELFF

J: TRBJ2-1
V: TRBV6-5
D: TRBD2
size: few
DNA: TGTGCCAGCAGCGCCGGGACTAGCCGAAATGAGCAGTTCTTC
CDR3: CASSAGTSRNEQFF

J: TRBJ2-7
V: TRBV7-2
D: -
size: -
DNA: TGTGCCAGCAGCTTTGGGGGGGCCTCCCTCGAGCAGTACTTC
CDR3: CASSFGGASLEQYF

J: TRBJ1-4
V: TRBV5-1
D: TRBD1
size: -
DNA: TGCGCCAGCAGCAACGGGACAGGGGCAGGAAAACTGTTTTTT
CDR3: CASSNGTGAGKLFF

J: TRBJ2-4
V: TRBV7-2
D: -
size: -
DNA: TGTGCCAGCAGCTTTGGTTGGCGACAGTTAGAGGTAGGCAAAAACATTCAGTACTTC
CDR3: CASSFGWRQLEVGKNIQYF

J: TRBJ2-2
V: TRBV6-5
D: -
size: -
DNA: TGTGCCAGCAGGCGGGGCACCGGGGAGCTGTTTTTT
CDR3: CASRRGTGELFF

J: TRBJ2-1
V: TRBV5-4
D: TRBD2
size: few
DNA: TGTGCCAGCGCGGGAGAACCCTACAATGAGCAGTTCTTC
CDR3: CASAGEPYNEQFF

J: TRBJ2-6
V: TRBV18
D: TRBD1
size: -
DNA: TGTGCCAGCTCTACAGGGGACTCTGGGGCCAACGTCCTGACTTTC
CDR3: CASSTGDSGANVLTF

J: TRBJ2-3
V: TRBV9
D: TRBD2
size: -
DNA: TGTGCCAGCAGCCCCACTAGCGGGAGCACAGATACGCAGTATTTT
CDR3: CASSPTSGSTDTQYF

J: TRBJ1-2
V: TRBV14
D: -
size: -
DNA: TGTGCCAGCAGCCAAGGAGGCAGGCCCTTCTTC
CDR3: CASSQGGRPFF

J: TRBJ2-5
V: TRBV14
D: -
size: many
DNA: TGTGCCAGCAGCACGGCAGCTGGTCTATTCTATCAGGAGACCCAGTACTTC
CDR3: CASSTAAGLFYQETQYF

J: TRBJ1-2
V: TRBV28
D: -
size: once
DNA: TGTGCCAGCAGTTTATCCCTCTACGGCTACACCTTC
CDR3: CASSLSLYGYTF

J: TRBJ2-1
V: TRBV5-1
D: -
size: many
DNA: TGCGCCAGCAGCTTAACTAGTAGCTTCGATGAGCAGTTCTTC
CDR3: CASSLTSSFDEQFF

J: TRBJ1-5
V: TRBV28
D: TRBD1
size: -
DNA: TGTGCCAGCAGGACGATCAGACAGGGGTCAAAGTATCAGCCCCAGCATTTT
CDR3: CASRTIRQGSKYQPQHF

J: TRBJ2-3
V: TRBV6-5
D: -
size: -
DNA: TGTGCCAGCAGTTACTCGGGCAGCCCGGGGACGCAGTATTTT
CDR3: CASSYSGSPGTQYF

J: TRBJ1-2
V: TRBV30
D: -
size: -
DNA: TGTGCCTGCCGAGGCGGGGGTACTAACTATGGCTACACCTTC
CDR3: CACRGGGTNYGYTF

J: TRBJ1-1
V: TRBV2
D: TRBD1
size: -
DNA: TGTGCCAGCAAACGCACAGGGGCCACTGAAGCTTTCTTT
CDR3: CASKRTGATEAFF

J: TRBJ2-1
V: TRBV27
D: -
size: -
DNA: TGTGCCAGCAGTTTAACACGTCGGCATGAGCAGTTCTTC
CDR3: CASSLTRRHEQFF

J: TRBJ2-5
V: TRBV12-5
D: TRBD1
size: few
DNA: TGTGCTAGTGGTACGGGACAGGGGATAGAGACCCAGTACTTC
CDR3: CASGTGQGIETQYF

J: TRBJ1-1
V: TRBV5-1
D: -
size: few
DNA: TGCGCCAGCAGCTTGGCCCCGAACACTGAAGCTTTCTTT
CDR3: CASSLAPNTEAFF

J: TRBJ2-3
V: TRBV10-3
D: TRBD2
size: -
DNA: TGTGCCATCAGTGAAAAGGGACTACTCACAGATACGCAGTATTTT
CDR3: CAISEKGLLTDTQYF

J: TRBJ2-2
V: TRBV5-4
D: TRBD2
size: many
DNA: TGTGCCAGCAGCAACGGACTAGCGGGAGGAGGAACCGGGGAGCTGTTTTTT
CDR3: CASSNGLAGGGTGELFF

J: TRBJ2-3
V: TRBV7-2
D: TRBD2
size: -
DNA: TGTGCCAGCAGCGCCGGACTAGCGGGAGCGAAGGGTACGCAGTATTTT
CDR3: CASSAGLAGAKGTQYF

J: TRBJ2-5
V: TRBV11-2
D: TRBD1
size: few
DNA: TGTGCCAGCAGCTATACAGGGGCCGGGGAGACCCAGTACTTC
CDR3: CASSYTGAGETQYF

J: TRBJ2-1
V: TRBV5-1
D: -
size: few
DNA: TGCGCCAGCATGGTCGATAGCTCCTACAATGAGCAGTTCTTC
CDR3: CASMVDSSYNEQFF

J: TRBJ2-2
V: TRBV5-8
D: -
size: -
DNA: TGTGCCACAACAGGGTTTCGGACCGGGGAGCTGTTTTTT
CDR3: CATTGFRTGELFF

J: TRBJ2-7
V: TRBV4-2
D: TRBD2
size: -
DNA: TGTGCCAGCAGCTTCGGGACTAGCGGGAGCGGGGAGCAGTACTTC
CDR3: CASSFGTSGSGEQYF

J: TRBJ1-1
V: TRBV2
D: -
size: -
DNA: TGTGCCAGCAGAGGAGAAGGATTAAGTGAAGCTTTCTTT
CDR3: CASRGEGLSEAFF

J: TRBJ1-1
V: TRBV20-1
D: -
size: -
DNA: TGCAGTGCTCCCCTTGTGCTGGAAGCTTTCTTT
CDR3: CSAPLVLEAFF

J: TRBJ2-1
V: TRBV13
D: TRBD2
size: -
DNA: TGTGCCAGCAGCTTTAGGTATAGCGGGAGCGATCCTGAGCAGTTCTTC
CDR3: CASSFRYSGSDPEQFF

J: TRBJ2-7
V: TRBV2
D: TRBD1
size: -
DNA: TGTGCCAGCAGTGGGACAGGGACCCACGAGCAGTACTTC
CDR3: CASSGTGTHEQYF

J: TRBJ2-1
V: TRBV11-3
D: -
size: -
DNA: TGTGCCAGCAGCTTTCGGGGGATTGAGGGCAATGAGCAGTTCTTC
CDR3: CASSFRGIEGNEQFF

J: TRBJ1-5
V: TRBV19
D: TRBD1
size: -
DNA: TGTGCCAGCCGGACAGGAGGAGGCAATCAGCCCCAGCATTTT
CDR3: CASRTGGGNQPQHF

J: TRBJ2-5
V: TRBV5-1
D: TRBD1
size: once
DNA: TGCGCCAGCAGCATCGGGACAGGGCCCCAAGAGACCCAGTACTTC
CDR3: CASSIGTGPQETQYF

J: TRBJ2-1
V: TRBV9
D: TRBD2
size: -
DNA: TGTGCCAGCAGCGTCCTAGCGGGAGTTGGGTATGAAGAGCAGTTCTTC
CDR3: CASSVLAGVGYEEQFF

J: TRBJ2-7
V: TRBV23-1
D: -
size: -
DNA: TGCGCCAGCAGTCAATCACGAGGGAACTACGAGCAGTACTTC
CDR3: CASSQSRGNYEQYF

J: TRBJ1-2
V: TRBV25-1
D: -
size: -
DNA: TGTGCCAGCAGTGTCAACGGTCCCAACTATGGCTACACCTTC
CDR3: CASSVNGPNYGYTF

J: TRBJ2-2
V: TRBV28
D: TRBD2
size: -
DNA: TGTGCCAGCAGTCGGGCGGGAGGGACCACCGGGGAGCTGTTTTTT
CDR3: CASSRAGGTTGELFF

J: TRBJ2-1
V: TRBV4-1
D: -
size: -
DNA: TGCGCCAGCAGCCAAGGTTCCTACAATGAGCAGTTCTTC
CDR3: CASSQGSYNEQFF

J: TRBJ2-5
V: TRBV7-9
D: TRBD1
size: few
DNA: TGTGCCAGCAGTCAAATGGGACAGGGTAGCGAGACCCAGTACTTC
CDR3: CASSQMGQGSETQYF

J: TRBJ2-7
V: TRBV5-5
D: TRBD2
size: -
DNA: TGTGCCAGCAGCATAGGACTAGCGGGAGGGCCTTACGAGCAGTACTTC
CDR3: CASSIGLAGGPYEQYF

J: TRBJ1-1
V: TRBV25-1
D: -
size: few
DNA: TGTGCCAGCGCGGGGTTAGGGAACACTGAAGCTTTCTTT
CDR3: CASAGLGNTEAFF

J: TRBJ2-7
V: TRBV5-5
D: -
size: -
DNA: TGTGCCAGCAGCTTGGCCTTGACCGAGCAGTACTTC
CDR3: CASSLALTEQYF

J: TRBJ1-2
V: TRBV19
D: TRBD1
size: -
DNA: TGTGCCAGTAGTGCCGGCCGGGACAGAGCTAACTATGGCTACACCTTC
CDR3: CASSAGRDRANYGYTF

J: TRBJ2-2
V: TRBV2
D: TRBD1
size: -
DNA: TGTGCCGGGACAGGGTCCCCCGCGAACACCGGGGAGCTGTTTTTT
CDR3: CAGTGSPANTGELFF

J: TRBJ1-6
V: TRBV4-2
D: -
size: many
DNA: TGTGCCAGCAGCCAAGAAGGGTTGGCACACCCACCCCTCCACTTT
CDR3: CASSQEGLAHPPLHF